The sequence of this T cell receptor (beta chain) was determined in a study of cytomegalovirus exposure and HLA in healthy donors. The PCR was carried out with 60 Vbeta primers and 13 Jbeta primers. The repertoire was sequenced with immunoSEQ multiplex PCR; TCRdb's copy has only in-frame clones and lacks some. The top ten hold approximately 4.1% of the sample, which has 110,000 to 150,000 clones, 80% seen once. CDR3 length: 12 residues. The V segment lost 9 bases and the J segment 4 bases; nucleotides outside the gene matches: 0. CDR1 and CDR2 (germline): SGHDN, FVKESK. This clone has just a few counts.

The chain employs TRBV14 and TRBJ2-1, with 10 nucleotides matching TRBD2. The sequence came from a man aged 40-50 years in good health and CMV-seronegative. Sample: PBMCs. CDR3 loop: CASSGGYNEQFF. DNA for the CDR3: TGTGCCAGTAGCGGGGGGTACAATGAGCAGTTCTTC. Variable domain in full (rest from reference TRBV14 and TRBJ2-1): EAGVTQFPSHSVIEKGQTVTLRCDPISGHDNLYWYRRVMGKEIKFLLHFVKESKQDESGMPNNRFLAERTGGTYSTLKVQPAELEDSGVYFCASSGGYNEQFFGPGTRLTVL.